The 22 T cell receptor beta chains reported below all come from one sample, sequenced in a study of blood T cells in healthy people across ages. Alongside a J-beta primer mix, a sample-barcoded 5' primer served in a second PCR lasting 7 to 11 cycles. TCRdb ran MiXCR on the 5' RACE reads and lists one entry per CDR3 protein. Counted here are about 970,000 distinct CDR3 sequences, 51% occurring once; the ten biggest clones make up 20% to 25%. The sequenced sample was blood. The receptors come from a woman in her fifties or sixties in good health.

The CDR3 protein is CASSLAARGHNEQYF. For the CDR3, the DNA is TGTGCCAGCAGCTTAGCAGCAAGGGGGCACAATGAGCAGTACTTC. The gene calls are TRBV7-2 and TRBJ2-5; 7 bases are shared with TRBD1. Germline assignment: CDR1 SGHTA and CDR2 FQGNSA. CDR3 length equals 15 residues. Trimming took 0 bases from V and 11 from J; bases not matched to a gene: 12.

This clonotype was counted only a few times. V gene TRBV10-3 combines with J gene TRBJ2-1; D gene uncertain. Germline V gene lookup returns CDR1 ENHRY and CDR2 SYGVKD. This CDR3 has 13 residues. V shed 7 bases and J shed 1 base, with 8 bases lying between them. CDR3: CAITDRSYNEQFF. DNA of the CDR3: TGTGCCATCACCGATCGGTCCTACAATGAGCAGTTCTTC.

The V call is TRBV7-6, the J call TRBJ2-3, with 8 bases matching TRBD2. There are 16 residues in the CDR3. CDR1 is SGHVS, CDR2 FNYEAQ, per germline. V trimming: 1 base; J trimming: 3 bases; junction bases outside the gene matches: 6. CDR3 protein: CASSLVGGLETDTQYF. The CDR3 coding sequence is TGTGCCAGCAGCTTAGTAGGGGGACTAGAGACAGATACGCAGTATTTT.

The DNA for the CDR3 is TGTGCCAGCACCGTTGAGGGGTCGAACACTGAAGCTTTCTTT. Its translation: CASTVEGSNTEAFF. This chain connects TRBV6-6 to TRBJ1-1, with D perhaps TRBD1 (5 bases). The CDR3 consists of 14 residues. Trimming removed 7 bases from V and 1 base from J, with 13 bases in between. Germline V gene lookup returns CDR1 MNHNY and CDR2 SVGAGI (reference sequence).

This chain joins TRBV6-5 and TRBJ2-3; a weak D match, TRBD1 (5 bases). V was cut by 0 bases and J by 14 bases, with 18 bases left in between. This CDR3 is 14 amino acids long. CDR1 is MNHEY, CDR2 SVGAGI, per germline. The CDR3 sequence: CASSYSKGQVPRYF. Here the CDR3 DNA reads TGTGCCAGCAGTTACTCGAAGGGGCAAGTTCCCCGGTATTTT.

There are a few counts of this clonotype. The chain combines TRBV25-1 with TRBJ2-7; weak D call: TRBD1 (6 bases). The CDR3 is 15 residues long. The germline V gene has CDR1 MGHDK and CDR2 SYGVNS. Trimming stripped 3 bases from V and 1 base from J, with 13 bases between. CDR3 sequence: CASSEAGDFSYEQYF. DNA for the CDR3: TGTGCCAGCAGTGAGGCAGGGGATTTTTCCTACGAGCAGTACTTC.

The CDR3 sequence: CAISPERGSYNEQFF. CDR3 bases: TGTGCCATCAGCCCTGAGAGGGGTTCCTACAATGAGCAGTTCTTC. This sequence joins TRBV10-3 and TRBJ2-1; either TRBD1 or TRBD2 may supply D (5 bases each). CDR3 length: 15 residues. V was shortened by 6 bases and J by 1 base, with 13 bases between the two germline ends. The germline gives CDR1 ENHRY, CDR2 SYGVKD.

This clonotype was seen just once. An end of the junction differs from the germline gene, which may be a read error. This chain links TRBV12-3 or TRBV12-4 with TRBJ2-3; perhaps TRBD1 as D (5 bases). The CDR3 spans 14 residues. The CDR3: CACSRSQGPDTQYF. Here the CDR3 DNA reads TGTGCCTGCAGCCGTAGTCAGGGCCCAGATACGCAGTATTTT.

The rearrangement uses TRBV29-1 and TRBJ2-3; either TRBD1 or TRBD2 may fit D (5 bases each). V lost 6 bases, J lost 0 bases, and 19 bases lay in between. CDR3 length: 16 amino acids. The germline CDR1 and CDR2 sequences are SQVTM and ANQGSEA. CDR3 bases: TGCAGCGTCGGGACGGACGGGATCCTTAGCACAGATACGCAGTATTTT. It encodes CSVGTDGILSTDTQYF.

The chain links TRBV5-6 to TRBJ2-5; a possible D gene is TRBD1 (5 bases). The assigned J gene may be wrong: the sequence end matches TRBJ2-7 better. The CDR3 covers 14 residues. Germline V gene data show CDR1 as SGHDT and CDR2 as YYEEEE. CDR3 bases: TGTGCCAGCAGCTTGGTAGGGGTACCCTACGAGCAGTACTTC. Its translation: CASSLVGVPYEQYF.

The CDR3 protein is CASRPLAFSNYEQYF. CDR3 nucleotide sequence: TGTGCCAGCAGGCCACTAGCGTTTTCCAATTACGAGCAGTACTTC. This chain joins TRBV27 and TRBJ2-5, with 7 bases fitting TRBD2. The J call may be mistaken, given a closer DNA end match to TRBJ2-7. Looked up from germline, CDR1 is MNHEY and CDR2 is SMNVEV (reference sequence). CDR3 size: 15 residues.

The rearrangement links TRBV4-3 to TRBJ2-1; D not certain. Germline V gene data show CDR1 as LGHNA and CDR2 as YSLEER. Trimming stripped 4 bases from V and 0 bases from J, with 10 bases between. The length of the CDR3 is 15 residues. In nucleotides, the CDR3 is TGCGCCAGCAGCCCTCTAATGCTCTCCTACAATGAGCAGTTCTTC. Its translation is CASSPLMLSYNEQFF.

In DNA, the CDR3 is TGCAGTGCTAGCTCCTACGGACGGACCCTCTTAGGGCAGTACTTC. Its translation: CSASSYGRTLLGQYF. The chain links TRBV20-1 to TRBJ2-5; unclear D gene. The CDR3 totals 15 residues. Germline values: CDR1 DFQATT, CDR2 SNEGSKA (reference sequence). V lost 3 bases to trimming and J lost 11 bases, with 25 bases between them.

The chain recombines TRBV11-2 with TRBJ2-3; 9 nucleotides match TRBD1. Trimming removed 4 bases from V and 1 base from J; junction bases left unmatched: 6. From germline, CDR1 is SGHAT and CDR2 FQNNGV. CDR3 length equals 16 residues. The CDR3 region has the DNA TGTGCCAGCAGCTCACAGGGGGCTATCGGCACAGATACGCAGTATTTT. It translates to CASSSQGAIGTDTQYF.

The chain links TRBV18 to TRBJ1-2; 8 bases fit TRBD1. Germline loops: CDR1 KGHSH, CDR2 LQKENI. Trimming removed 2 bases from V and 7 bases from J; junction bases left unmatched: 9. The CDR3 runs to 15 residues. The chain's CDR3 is CASSPSMAGGSGYTF. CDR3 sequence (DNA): TGTGCCAGCTCACCAAGCATGGCAGGGGGCTCTGGCTACACCTTC.

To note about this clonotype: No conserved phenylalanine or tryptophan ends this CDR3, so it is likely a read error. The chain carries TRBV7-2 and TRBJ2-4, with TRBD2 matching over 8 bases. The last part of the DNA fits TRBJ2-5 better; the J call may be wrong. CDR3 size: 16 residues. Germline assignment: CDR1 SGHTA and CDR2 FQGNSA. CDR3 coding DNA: TGTGCCAGCAGCCTACATTTTGCGGGAGGAATGGAGACCCAGTACGTC. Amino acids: CASSLHFAGGMETQYV.

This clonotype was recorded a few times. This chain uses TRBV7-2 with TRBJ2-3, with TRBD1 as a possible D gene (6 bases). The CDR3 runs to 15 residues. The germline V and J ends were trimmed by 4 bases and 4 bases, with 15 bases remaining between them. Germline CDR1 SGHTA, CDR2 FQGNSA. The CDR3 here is CASSWTTGMADTQYF. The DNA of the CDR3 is TGTGCCAGCAGCTGGACCACAGGGATGGCAGATACGCAGTATTTT.

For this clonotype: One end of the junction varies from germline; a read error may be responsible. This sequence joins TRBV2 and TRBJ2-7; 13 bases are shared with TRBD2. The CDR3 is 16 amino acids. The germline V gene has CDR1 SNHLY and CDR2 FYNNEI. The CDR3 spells CASSGPSTSGRYEQYF. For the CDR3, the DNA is TGTGCCAGCAGTGGTCCTTCGACTAGCGGGAGGTACGAACAGTACTTC.

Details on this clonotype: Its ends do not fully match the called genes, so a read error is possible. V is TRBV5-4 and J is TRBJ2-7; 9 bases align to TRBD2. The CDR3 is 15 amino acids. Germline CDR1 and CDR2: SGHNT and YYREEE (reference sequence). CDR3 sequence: CANSWGSGSSYEQYF. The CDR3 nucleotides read TGTGCCAACAGCTGGGGTAGCGGGAGCTCCTACGAGCAGTACTTC. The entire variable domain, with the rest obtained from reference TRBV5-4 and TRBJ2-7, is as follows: ETGVTQSPTHLIKTRGQQVTLRCSSQSGHNTVSWYQQALGQGPQFIFQYYREEENGRGNFPPRFSGLQFPNYSSELNVNALELDDSALYLCANSWGSGSSYEQYFGPGTRLTVT.

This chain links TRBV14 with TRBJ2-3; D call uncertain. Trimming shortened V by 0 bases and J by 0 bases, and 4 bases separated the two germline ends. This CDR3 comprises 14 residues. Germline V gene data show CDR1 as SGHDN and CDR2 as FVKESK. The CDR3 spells CASSQDWSTDTQYF. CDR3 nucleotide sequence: TGTGCCAGCAGCCAAGATTGGAGCACAGATACGCAGTATTTT.

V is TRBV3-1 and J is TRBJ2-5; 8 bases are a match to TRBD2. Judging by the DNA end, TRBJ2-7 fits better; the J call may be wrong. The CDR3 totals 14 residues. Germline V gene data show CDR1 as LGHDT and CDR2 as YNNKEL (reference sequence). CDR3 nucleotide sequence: TGTGCCAGCAGCCAAGCGGGAGGGAGATACGAGCAGTACTTC. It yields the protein CASSQAGGRYEQYF.

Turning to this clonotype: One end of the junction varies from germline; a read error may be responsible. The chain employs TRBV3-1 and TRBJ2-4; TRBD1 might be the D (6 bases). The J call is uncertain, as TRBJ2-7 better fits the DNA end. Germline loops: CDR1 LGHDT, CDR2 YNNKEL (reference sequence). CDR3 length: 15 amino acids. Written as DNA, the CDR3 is TGTGCCAGCAGCCAAGATACAGGGTTCTCCCACGAGCAGTACTTC. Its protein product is CASSQDTGFSHEQYF.